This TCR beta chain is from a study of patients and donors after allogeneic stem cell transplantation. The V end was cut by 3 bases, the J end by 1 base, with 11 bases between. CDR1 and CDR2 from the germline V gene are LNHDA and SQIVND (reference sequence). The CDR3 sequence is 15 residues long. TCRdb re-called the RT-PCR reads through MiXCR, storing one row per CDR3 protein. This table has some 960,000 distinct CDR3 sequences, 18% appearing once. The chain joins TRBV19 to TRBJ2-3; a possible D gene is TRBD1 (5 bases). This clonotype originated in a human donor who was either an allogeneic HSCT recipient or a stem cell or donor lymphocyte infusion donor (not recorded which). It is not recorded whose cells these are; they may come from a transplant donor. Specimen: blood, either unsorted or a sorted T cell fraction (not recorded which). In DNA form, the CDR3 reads TGTGCCAGTAGTATCAGGACAACTCGCACAGATACGCAGTATTTT. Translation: CASSIRTTRTDTQYF.